A single sample is the source of the 26 T cell receptor beta chains below, sequenced in a study of graft-versus-host responses after intestinal transplantation. Clones were sequenced by immunoSEQ multiplex PCR, and TCRdb holds only the in-frame ones, with some missing. The data contain tens of thousands of clones, 91% of them seen just once; the ten biggest clones take up approximately 0.096%. No antigen has been identified for these receptors. Here the sequenced sample was unstimulated CD4+ T cells sorted from spleen or lymph node cells, taken before intestinal transplant. Receptors were obtained from a human donor who received an intestinal transplant.

V gene TRBV9 combines with J gene TRBJ2-7; 8 nucleotides align to TRBD1. The CDR3 spans 17 residues. V trimming: 0 bases; J trimming: 1 base; junction bases outside the gene matches: 9. Germline CDR1 is SGDLS and CDR2 is YYNGEE. This CDR3 is CASSVESQGAGSYEQYF. CDR3 bases: TGTGCCAGCAGCGTAGAGTCTCAGGGGGCAGGATCCTACGAGCAGTACTTC.

The chain is built from TRBV29-1 and TRBJ2-5; 11 nucleotides align to TRBD1. The CDR3 runs 15 residues. CDR1 is SQVTM and CDR2 is ANQGSEA in the germline V gene. Trimming removed 4 bases from V and 2 bases from J; junction bases left unmatched: 6. Here the CDR3 DNA reads TGCAGCGTTGGCCCGGGACAGGGGGTTCAAGAGACCCAGTACTTC. Translated: CSVGPGQGVQETQYF.

The DNA of the CDR3 is TGCGCCAGCAGCCAACAGCAGGGGTACACTGAAGCTTTCTTT. It is translated as CASSQQQGYTEAFF. The genes are TRBV4-1 and TRBJ1-1; D may be TRBD1 (6 bases). V lost 2 bases and J 3 bases, leaving 10 bases between the germline ends. Germline lookup yields CDR1 MGHRA and CDR2 YSYEKL. CDR3 length equals 14 residues.

CDR3 sequence reads: CASSEPAGGSISYNEQFF. The CDR3 region has the DNA TGTGCCAGCAGTGAACCAGCGGGGGGGTCTATCTCCTACAATGAGCAGTTCTTC. V gene TRBV25-1 combines with J gene TRBJ2-1, with 10 bases fitting TRBD2. CDR1 is MGHDK and CDR2 is SYGVNS in the germline V gene. V shed 2 bases, J shed 0 bases, and the junction held 7 bases outside the gene matches. CDR3 length equals 18 residues.

J is TRBJ1-1 and V is TRBV6-5; 7 nucleotides agree with TRBD1. V lost 5 bases, J lost 3 bases, and 3 bases stayed unmatched. The CDR3 is 13 residues long. The germline gives CDR1 MNHEY, CDR2 SVGAGI. The CDR3 is CASSNRGDTEAFF. The CDR3 region has the DNA TGTGCCAGCAGTAACAGGGGTGACACTGAAGCTTTCTTT.

This rearrangement joins TRBV7-6 to TRBJ2-7, with TRBD2 identical over 8 bases. Germline V gene data show CDR1 as SGHVS and CDR2 as FNYEAQ. This CDR3 is built from 14 residues. V shed 1 base, J shed 7 bases, and the junction held 6 bases outside the gene matches. The CDR3 DNA is TGTGCCAGCAGCTTAGACGGGGGGGCTGGGGAGCAGTACTTC. This codes for CASSLDGGAGEQYF.

This clone was seen more than once but under ten times. The chain joins TRBV10-3 to TRBJ2-7; 7 nucleotides match TRBD1. Trimming at V came to 8 bases and at J to 1 base, leaving 8 bases not matched to a gene. In germline, CDR1 is ENHRY, CDR2 SYGVKD. This CDR3 is built from 14 residues. This CDR3 reads CAICSGTASYEQYF. The CDR3 nucleotides read TGTGCCATCTGTAGTGGGACAGCGTCCTACGAGCAGTACTTC.

CDR3 nucleotide sequence: TGTGCCAGCACCCAGGACAGTTACAATGAGCAGTTCTTC. It yields the protein CASTQDSYNEQFF. The V gene is TRBV5-5, the J gene TRBJ2-1, with D possibly matching TRBD1 (6 bases). The CDR3 extends over 13 amino acids. Trimming stripped 6 bases from V and 4 bases from J, with 11 bases between. CDR1 and CDR2 from the germline V gene are SGHKS and YYEKEE (reference sequence).

The V and J genes are TRBV6-1 and TRBJ2-7; 12 bases align to TRBD1. Germline CDR1 is MNHNS and CDR2 is SASEGT. V dropped 2 bases and J dropped 2; count of bases not matched to a gene: 10. The CDR3 length is 18 residues. The CDR3 loop reads CASSERLMGTGGTYEQYF. CDR3 in DNA: TGTGCCAGCAGTGAACGTTTGATGGGGACAGGGGGCACCTACGAGCAGTACTTC.

The chain recombines TRBV4-3 with TRBJ2-1; D ambiguous. The V end lost 0 bases, the J end lost 6 bases, and 18 bases lay between the germline ends. The germline V gene encodes CDR1 LGHNA and CDR2 YSLEER. This CDR3 contains 17 residues. The CDR3 coding sequence is TGCGCCAGCAGCCAAGATGTTTCAGACTCGATGGGCAATGAGCAGTTCTTC. Encoded protein: CASSQDVSDSMGNEQFF.

The chain combines TRBV11-2 with TRBJ2-3, with 10 bases that match TRBD1. J gave up 4 bases and V 3 bases, and 4 bases lay outside the gene matches. The CDR3 is 15 residues long. Germline V gene sequence: CDR1 SGHAT, CDR2 FQNNGV. As DNA, the CDR3 is TGTGCCAGCAGCTTGGGGGACAGGGGAGCAGATACGCAGTATTTT. Its protein is CASSLGDRGADTQYF.

The genes are TRBV5-1 and TRBJ2-4; the match to TRBD2 covers 8 bases. This CDR3 is 15 amino acids long. Per germline, CDR1 SGHRS and CDR2 YFSETQ. Unmatched junction bases numbered 11, after V lost 4 bases and J lost 8 bases. The CDR3 bases are TGCGCCAGCAGCCAATTCGGGGGGGCCTTGGACATTCAGTACTTC. Translated: CASSQFGGALDIQYF.

The chain joins TRBV4-3 to TRBJ2-1; TRBD1 agrees at 10 bases. The CDR3 has 17 amino acids. V dropped 4 bases and J dropped 9; count of bases not matched to a gene: 15. Germline V gene data show CDR1 as LGHNA and CDR2 as YSLEER. Written as DNA, the CDR3 is TGCGCCAGCAGCCCGACAGGGGGCGTAGGATTAGAAGGTGAGCAGTTCTTC. Its protein product is CASSPTGGVGLEGEQFF.

The chain has TRBV6-6 and TRBJ1-2; 8 nucleotides agree with TRBD1. This CDR3 contains 13 residues. Germline V lookup: CDR1 MNHNY, CDR2 SVGAGI (reference sequence). V lost 5 bases to trimming and J lost 6 bases; unmatched junction nucleotides: 5. CDR3 DNA: TGTGCCAGCAGTAAGGACAGGGAGGATGGCTACACCTTC. Its protein is CASSKDREDGYTF.

The table lists this clone with a count of one. The V gene is TRBV4-1, the J gene TRBJ2-5; perhaps TRBD2 as D (6 bases). V was trimmed by 2 bases and J by 5 bases, leaving 15 bases between them. The CDR3 is 15 residues long. Germline loops: CDR1 MGHRA, CDR2 YSYEKL. The CDR3 DNA is TGCGCCAGCAGCCAACCTGGGACTGGAAAGGAGACCCAGTACTTC. Protein sequence: CASSQPGTGKETQYF.

The chain has TRBV29-1 and TRBJ1-4; TRBD1 aligns across 7 bases. Germline V gene sequence: CDR1 SQVTM, CDR2 ANQGSEA. The V segment lost 5 bases and the J segment 8 bases; nucleotides outside the gene matches: 5. The CDR3 length is 12 residues. The CDR3, as DNA: TGCAGCGTTCGACAGGGTGGAGAAAAACTGTTTTTT. Translating gives CSVRQGGEKLFF.

This clone was seen a handful of times. The chain employs TRBV19 and TRBJ1-5, with 8 positions matching TRBD1. The germline gives CDR1 LNHDA, CDR2 SQIVND (reference sequence). This CDR3 contains 18 residues. V was clipped by 5 bases and J by 2 bases; unmatched bases: 14. The CDR3 loop reads CASSATTGVVGRNQPQHF. The CDR3 DNA sequence: TGTGCCAGTAGTGCCACGACAGGGGTAGTGGGCCGCAATCAGCCCCAGCATTTT.

The V call is TRBV2, the J call TRBJ1-5; 10 bases match TRBD1. Germline-derived CDR1 and CDR2 are SNHLY and FYNNEI. J lost 3 bases, V lost 6 bases, and 2 bases had no gene match. This CDR3 is built from 14 residues. CDR3 sequence reads: CASRGTGVNQPQHF. The CDR3 DNA sequence: TGTGCCAGCAGAGGGACAGGGGTCAATCAGCCCCAGCATTTT. Combining the CDR3 with reference TRBV2 and TRBJ1-5 gives the whole variable domain EPEVTQTPSHQVTQMGQEVILRCVPISNHLYFYWYRQILGQKVEFLVSFYNNEISEKSEIFDDQFSVERPDGSNFTLKIRSTKLEDSAMYFCASRGTGVNQPQHFGDGTRLSIL.

The chain employs TRBV7-9 and TRBJ1-2; D is possibly TRBD1 (5 bases). Trimming shortened V by 1 base and J by 0 bases, and 12 bases separated the two germline ends. This CDR3 contains 16 residues. Germline V lookup: CDR1 SEHNR, CDR2 FQNEAQ (reference sequence). CDR3 residues: CASSLDVSGPNYGYTF. The CDR3 DNA reads TGTGCCAGCAGCTTAGACGTTTCAGGGCCTAACTATGGCTACACCTTC. Combining the CDR3 with reference TRBV7-9 and TRBJ1-2 gives the whole variable domain DTGVSQNPRHKITKRGQNVTFRCDPISEHNRLYWYRQTLGQGPEFLTYFQNEAQLEKSRLLSDRFSAERPKGSFSTLEIQRTEQGDSAMYLCASSLDVSGPNYGYTFGSGTRLTVV.

The J gene is TRBJ1-5, the V gene TRBV19, with 8 bases fitting TRBD1. CDR1 is LNHDA and CDR2 is SQIVND in the germline V gene (reference sequence). The J segment lost 2 bases and the V segment lost 6 bases, leaving 9 bases of the junction unmatched. This CDR3 spans 16 amino acids. The CDR3 protein is CASSTWTGTGNQPQHF. The CDR3 nucleotides read TGTGCCAGTAGCACCTGGACAGGGACGGGCAATCAGCCCCAGCATTTT.

Here the CDR3 reads CATSRVWAGGRDQPQHF. The CDR3 region has the DNA TGTGCCACCAGCAGAGTATGGGCCGGGGGTCGAGATCAGCCCCAGCATTTT. The chain employs TRBV15 and TRBJ1-5; a possible D gene is TRBD1 (5 bases). CDR1 and CDR2 (germline): LNHNV, YYDKDF (reference sequence). V was cut by 1 base and J by 5 bases, with 18 bases left in between. CDR3 length equals 17 residues.

The chain joins TRBV5-1 to TRBJ1-1; TRBD1 aligns across 9 bases. Trimming took 4 bases from V and 7 from J; bases not matched to a gene: 20. This CDR3 comprises 18 residues. Germline CDR1 SGHRS, CDR2 YFSETQ. The CDR3 loop is CASSPRDRAALRVIEAFF. The DNA of the CDR3 is TGCGCCAGCAGCCCTCGGGACAGGGCGGCATTGCGGGTAATTGAAGCTTTCTTT.

The chain links TRBV30 to TRBJ1-1; 9 bases map to TRBD1. Germline lookup yields CDR1 GTSNPN and CDR2 SVGIG (reference sequence). The length of the CDR3 is 12 residues. The ends lost 2 bases at V and 11 bases at J; junction bases unmatched: 6. CDR3 coding DNA: TGTGCCTGGAGTAAGGACAGGGGTCGGGCTTTCTTT. Encoded protein: CAWSKDRGRAFF.

This clone has just a few counts. The chain is built from TRBV13 and TRBJ1-4; TRBD1 matches 8 bases. CDR1 and CDR2 (germline): PRHDT, FYEKMQ (reference sequence). CDR3 length equals 15 residues. V lost 5 bases to trimming and J lost 5 bases; unmatched junction nucleotides: 7. The CDR3, as DNA: TGTGCCAGCAGCGCAGCCCGGGACAGGAATGAAAAACTGTTTTTT. It encodes CASSAARDRNEKLFF.

J is TRBJ1-5 and V is TRBV7-9; TRBD1 might be the D (5 bases). The CDR3 sequence is 14 residues long. The germline gives CDR1 SEHNR, CDR2 FQNEAQ (reference sequence). Trimming shortened V by 5 bases and J by 6 bases, and 14 bases separated the two germline ends. The DNA for the CDR3 is TGTGCCAGCAGCCACTTTGGGGCTGGTCAGCCCCAGCATTTT. Its translation: CASSHFGAGQPQHF.

This sequence joins TRBV4-3 and TRBJ2-2; a possible D gene is TRBD2 (6 bases). Germline assignment: CDR1 LGHNA and CDR2 YSLEER. V shed 4 bases and J shed 2 bases, with 17 bases lying between them. The length of the CDR3 is 17 residues. The CDR3 loop reads CASSRRAGTANTGELFF. CDR3 bases: TGCGCCAGCAGCCGAAGAGCCGGGACTGCAAACACCGGGGAGCTGTTTTTT.